This T cell receptor (beta chain) stems from a study of T cells in Graves' hyperthyroidism and ophthalmopathy. Amplification of TCR beta CDR3 regions was performed using RNA transcripts as template. RT-PCR in the first round (using the HTBI primer set) targeted the TCR CDR3. MiXCR, applied by TCRdb to the multiplex PCR reads, yields one record per CDR3 protein. The sample shows about 580,000 distinct CDR3 sequences, about 15% of them seen only once. This clonotype has ten or more counts. Germline V CDR1 and CDR2: MNHNS, SASEGT. There are 16 residues in the CDR3. Trimming removed 2 bases from V and 0 bases from J, with 13 bases in between.

Sequencing was carried out using blood. The genes are TRBV6-1 and TRBJ1-1; D gene unclear. This clonotype was obtained from a woman in her 30s with Graves' hyperthyroidism that later progressed to Graves' ophthalmopathy. Here the CDR3 reads CASSESIGRLNTEAFF. For the CDR3, the DNA is TGTGCCAGCAGTGAAAGCATCGGACGACTGAACACTGAAGCTTTCTTT.